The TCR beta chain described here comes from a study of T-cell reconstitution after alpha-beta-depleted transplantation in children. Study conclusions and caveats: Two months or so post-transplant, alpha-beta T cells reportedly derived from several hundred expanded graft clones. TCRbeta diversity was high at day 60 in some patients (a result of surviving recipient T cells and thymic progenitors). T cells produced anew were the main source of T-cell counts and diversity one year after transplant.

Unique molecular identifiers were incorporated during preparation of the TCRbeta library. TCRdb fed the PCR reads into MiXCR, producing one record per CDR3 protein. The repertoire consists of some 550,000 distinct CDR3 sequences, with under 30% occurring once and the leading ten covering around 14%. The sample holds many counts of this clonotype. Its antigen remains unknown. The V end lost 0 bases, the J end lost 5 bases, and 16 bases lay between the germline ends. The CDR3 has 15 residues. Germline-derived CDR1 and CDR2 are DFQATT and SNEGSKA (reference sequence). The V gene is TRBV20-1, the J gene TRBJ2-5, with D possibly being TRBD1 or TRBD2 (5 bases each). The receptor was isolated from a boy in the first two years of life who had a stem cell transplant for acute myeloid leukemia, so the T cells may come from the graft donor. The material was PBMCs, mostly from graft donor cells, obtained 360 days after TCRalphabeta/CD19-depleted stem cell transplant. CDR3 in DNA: TGCAGTGCTAGAGAGCCTATGGGGGACCTGGAGACCCAGTACTTC. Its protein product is CSAREPMGDLETQYF.